This T cell receptor beta chain comes out of a study of OX40 agonist ivuxolimab in advanced cancers. About the research overall: Ivuxolimab, an agonistic anti-OX40 (CD134) antibody, was given to patients. Three patients responded partially, comprising one with hepatocellular carcinoma and two with cutaneous melanoma. Notes on the study in general: Relatively little clonal expansion, among the lowest observed, appeared in partial responders at 0.1-3.0 mg/kg. In CD8+ T cells, expanded clones were on average more numerous than in CD4+.

CDR1 is SNHLY, CDR2 FYNNEI, per germline. Trimming took 5 bases from V and 7 from J; bases not matched to a gene: 8. CDR3 length: 15 residues. Data came from immunoSEQ multiplex PCR; TCRdb stores just in-frame clones and leaves some out. The data hold about 94,000 clones, with 94% observed a single time. On this clone itself: The antigen remains undetermined.

The sample here was CD4+ or CD8+ T cells sorted from blood, taken in a trial of the OX40 agonist ivuxolimab. The chain links TRBV2 to TRBJ1-5; 10 bases agree with TRBD1. This sequence was found in an adult with an advanced solid tumor such as melanoma, head and neck, liver or kidney cancer. The CDR3 DNA reads TGTGCCAGCAGTTGGACAGGGGGATTGAGCCAGCCCCAGCATTTT. Protein sequence: CASSWTGGLSQPQHF.